This TCR beta chain was identified during a study of regulatory T cells in long-lasting Graves disease. Relying on iRepertoire HTBI primers and Arm-PCR of CDR3 regions, the team built TCR beta libraries. From the multiplex PCR reads, TCRdb called clonotypes with MiXCR, one entry per CDR3 protein. This sample has 500,000 to 800,000 distinct CDR3 sequences, with around 30% found just once. Regarding the study as a whole: Preferential use of TRBV28, TRBJ1-2 and TRBJ2-5 was seen in persistent disease. Accuracy may have suffered from the small sample size.

A word on this clonotype: What it binds is not known.

Time point indicated: persistent/refractory GD, antithyroid drugs over 5 years with positive TRAb. Extracted RNA from PBMCs served as the source of the TCR library. American Thyroid Association guidelines defined how Graves' disease was diagnosed. The source of the patients was an endocrinology department in Xi'an, China. Germline V gene sequence: CDR1 LGHNT, CDR2 FRNRAP. Trimming cost V 2 bases and J 4 bases, with 23 bases left between them. CDR3 length equals 18 residues. This chain joins TRBV12-5 and TRBJ1-1; no reliable D call. The source is a female donor with Graves disease. Material: peripheral blood mononuclear cells (PBMCs), obtained when the disease was refractory, from a patient treated with antithyroid drugs. CDR3 DNA: TGTGCTAGTGGTTTGACTCGGGGTCTAGAGGCATCCGGCACTGAAGCTTTCTTT. It translates to CASGLTRGLEASGTEAFF.